The 8 T cell receptor beta chains below come from one sample, sequenced in a study of CXCR4 blockade with PD-1 therapy in pancreatic cancer. The method was immunoSEQ multiplex PCR; TCRdb's version includes in-frame clones alone and lacks a portion of them. The sample contains some 4,500 clones, 50% to 65% of which appear only once. Sequencing input: tumor tissue. All receptors come from a human donor with pancreatic ductal adenocarcinoma.

The CDR3, as DNA: TGTGCCACCAGCCTGAGGACTAGCGGGACCGGCGGGGAGCTGTTTTTT. It is translated as CATSLRTSGTGGELFF. The rearrangement joins TRBV15 to TRBJ2-2; 12 bases line up with TRBD2. The CDR3 is 16 amino acids. Trimming cost V 5 bases and J 7 bases; bases outside gene matches: 8. Looked up from germline, CDR1 is LNHNV and CDR2 is YYDKDF (reference sequence).

This clone came up a few times. This chain links TRBV6-8 with TRBJ2-7; 14 bases align to TRBD2. This CDR3 has 15 amino acids. The germline gives CDR1 MNHGY, CDR2 SAAAGT. With V trimmed by 2 bases and J by 8 bases, 5 bases remained unmatched. The CDR3 spells CASSYPGTSGSQQYF. The CDR3 nucleotides read TGTGCCAGCAGTTACCCCGGGACTAGCGGGAGCCAGCAGTACTTC.

The sample holds a few counts of this clone. An unread or ambiguous base exists; X represents the residue it encodes. This rearrangement joins TRBV28 to TRBJ2-1, with D possibly being TRBD2 (6 bases). Germline-derived CDR1 and CDR2 are MDHEN and SYDVKM. V gave up 7 bases and J gave up 3 bases, with 19 bases separating them. CDR3 length: 16 residues. The CDR3 region has the DNA TGTGCCAGCACCCCGGGGCGGGGCAGCTYCTACAATGAGCAGTTCTTC. It translates to CASTPGRGSXYNEQFF.

This clone has a handful of counts. One end of the junction does not line up with germline, which may come from a read error. V and J are TRBV2 and TRBJ2-7; 8 positions agree with TRBD1. Germline assignment: CDR1 SNHLY and CDR2 FYNNEI. The CDR3 loop spans 13 amino acids. The CDR3 reads CASSGQGAYEQYF. For the CDR3, the DNA is TGTGCCAGCAGTGGGCAGGGGGCTTACGAGCAATACTTC.

The table lists this clone with a few counts. The chain couples TRBV6-4 to TRBJ2-7, with 8 bases aligning to TRBD1. The germline V gene has CDR1 MRHNA and CDR2 SNTAGT. J was trimmed by 3 bases and V by 7 bases; bases with no gene match: 14. There are 16 residues in the CDR3. The CDR3 DNA is TGTGCCAGCACGCCGCGGCCCGGGACAGGACACTACGAGCAGTACTTC. This translates into CASTPRPGTGHYEQYF.

As to this clone: The read ends 1 residue before the CDR3 terminus; that terminus is restored from the germline J gene. The chain links TRBV6-1 to TRBJ1-1; D is uncertain. Trimming took 1 base from V and 4 from J, leaving 7 bases between them. CDR3 size: 13 residues. Per the germline V gene, CDR1 is MNHNS and CDR2 is SASEGT. CDR3 protein: CASSEGLVTEAFF. CDR3 DNA, as far as it was read: TGTGCCAGCAGTGAAGGACTGGTCACTGAAGCTTTC.

This chain links TRBV9 with TRBJ2-1, with TRBD2 matching over 8 bases. J gave up 6 bases and V 4 bases, and 12 bases lay outside the gene matches. The germline V gene has CDR1 SGDLS and CDR2 YYNGEE. This CDR3 comprises 16 residues. CDR3 in DNA: TGTGCCAGCAGCCCGGGTCGAGCGGGAGCTGGCAATGAGCAGTTCTTC. Protein: CASSPGRAGAGNEQFF.

This chain's CDR3 is CASTAGSYNEQFF. CDR3 DNA: TGTGCCAGCACAGCGGGATCCTACAATGAGCAGTTCTTC. This sequence joins TRBV25-1 and TRBJ2-1; 7 bases match TRBD2. Losses at the gene ends were 7 bases for V and 1 base for J; bases not matched to a gene: 1. Looked up from germline, CDR1 is MGHDK and CDR2 is SYGVNS. The CDR3 extends over 13 amino acids. The variable domain in full, completed from reference TRBV25-1 and TRBJ2-1, reads EADIYQTPRYLVIGTGKKITLECSQTMGHDKMYWYQQDPGMELHLIHYSYGVNSTEKGDLSSESTVSRIRTEHFPLTLESARPSHTSQYLCASTAGSYNEQFFGPGTRLTVL.